This passage covers 7 T cell receptor beta chains from one sample sequenced in a study of identifying expanded T cells in peripheral blood. The protocol was immunoSEQ multiplex PCR, while the TCRdb copy is restricted to in-frame clones and leaves out a portion. Of 80,000 to 95,000 clones listed, around 89% are singletons. The sample taken for sequencing was blood. These receptors were collected from a person between 18 and 70 years old in good health.

This rearrangement joins TRBV28 to TRBJ2-7; perhaps TRBD2 as D (7 bases). Germline V gene sequence: CDR1 MDHEN, CDR2 SYDVKM. Deletions cut 9 bases from V and 3 bases from J, with 30 bases between. The CDR3 extends over 18 amino acids. As DNA, the CDR3 is TGTGCCAGTCTTCCGCAGGGGATCGACGCTAGCGGCGACTACGAGCAGTACTTC. It yields the protein CASLPQGIDASGDYEQYF.

The J gene is TRBJ2-7, the V gene TRBV10-2; D not resolved. This CDR3 contains 13 residues. The V gene's germline CDR1 is WSHSY and CDR2 SAAADI. Trimming pared 6 bases from V and 0 bases from J, leaving 9 bases between. CDR3: CASSPHSSYEQYF. The DNA for the CDR3 is TGCGCCAGCAGCCCACACAGCTCCTACGAGCAGTACTTC.

The chain combines TRBV5-1 with TRBJ1-5, with D tentatively TRBD1 (5 bases). The CDR3 has 13 residues. The germline CDR1 and CDR2 sequences are SGHRS and YFSETQ. The ends were cut back, 0 bases at V and 6 bases at J, with 7 bases in the middle. The CDR3 DNA is TGCGCCAGCAGCTTGGCGGGGGGTCAGCCCCAGCATTTT. It is translated as CASSLAGGQPQHF.

This clone was counted a single time. The chain joins TRBV7-6 to TRBJ2-1, with D perhaps assigned TRBD1 or TRBD2 (6 bases each). V was cut by 5 bases and J by 7 bases, with 18 bases left in between. Germline V gene sequence: CDR1 SGHVS, CDR2 FNYEAQ. The CDR3 runs 15 residues. The chain's CDR3 is CASSRLGGGYNEQFF. The CDR3 nucleotides read TGTGCCAGCAGCAGATTAGGGGGAGGTTATAATGAGCAGTTCTTC.

The chain carries TRBV4-3 and TRBJ2-7; possibly TRBD1 or TRBD2 for D (6 bases each). Germline V gene lookup returns CDR1 LGHNA and CDR2 YSLEER. The germline V and J ends were trimmed by 4 bases and 5 bases, with 21 bases remaining between them. The CDR3 totals 16 residues. The CDR3 region is CASSPRRGRAVHEQYF. CDR3 bases: TGCGCCAGCAGCCCCCGACGGGGGCGAGCGGTCCACGAGCAGTACTTC.

V and J are TRBV27 and TRBJ2-5; perhaps TRBD2 as D (6 bases). From germline, CDR1 is MNHEY and CDR2 SMNVEV (reference sequence). Trimming stripped 6 bases from V and 2 bases from J, with 16 bases between. The CDR3 covers 15 residues. The DNA of the CDR3 is TGTGCCAGCAGGAACAGTCCGGGAGTTCAAGAGACCCAGTACTTC. Protein: CASRNSPGVQETQYF.

The rearrangement uses TRBV5-1 and TRBJ1-2; D ambiguous. V was shortened by 1 base and J by 8 bases, with 15 bases between the two germline ends. Germline V gene data show CDR1 as SGHRS and CDR2 as YFSETQ. CDR3 size: 14 residues. The CDR3 sequence is CASSLYIQAEGYTF. Here the CDR3 DNA reads TGCGCCAGCAGCTTGTATATCCAGGCGGAAGGCTACACCTTC.